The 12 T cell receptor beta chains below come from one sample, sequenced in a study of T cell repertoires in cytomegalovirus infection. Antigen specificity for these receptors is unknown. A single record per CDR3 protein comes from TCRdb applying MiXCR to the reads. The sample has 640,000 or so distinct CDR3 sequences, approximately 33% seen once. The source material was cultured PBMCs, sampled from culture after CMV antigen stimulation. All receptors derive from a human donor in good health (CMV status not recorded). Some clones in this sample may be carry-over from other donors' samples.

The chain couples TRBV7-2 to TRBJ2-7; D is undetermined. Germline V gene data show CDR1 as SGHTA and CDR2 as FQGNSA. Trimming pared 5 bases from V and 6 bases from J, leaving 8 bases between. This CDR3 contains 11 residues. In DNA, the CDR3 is TGTGCCAGCAGCGGCGGCGCCGAGCAGTACTTC. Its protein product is CASSGGAEQYF.

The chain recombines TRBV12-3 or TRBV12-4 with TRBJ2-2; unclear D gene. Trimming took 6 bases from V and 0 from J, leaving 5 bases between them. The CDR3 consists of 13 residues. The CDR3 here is CASRSTNTGELFF. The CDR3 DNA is TGTGCCAGCAGGTCAACGAACACCGGGGAGCTGTTTTTT.

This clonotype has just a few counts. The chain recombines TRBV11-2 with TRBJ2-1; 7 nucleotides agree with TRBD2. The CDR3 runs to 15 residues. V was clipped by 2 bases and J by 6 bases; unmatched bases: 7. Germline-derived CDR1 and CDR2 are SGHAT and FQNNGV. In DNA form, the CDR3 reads TGTGCCAGCAGCTTACGAAGCGGGGAGGGCAATGAGCAGTTCTTC. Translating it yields CASSLRSGEGNEQFF.

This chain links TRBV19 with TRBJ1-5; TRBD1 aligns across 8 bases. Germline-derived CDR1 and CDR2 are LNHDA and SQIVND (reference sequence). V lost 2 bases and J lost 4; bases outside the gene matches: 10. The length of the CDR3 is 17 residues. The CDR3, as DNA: TGTGCCAGTAGTATAATCTTGGCAGGGGGCAGAAATCAGCCCCAGCATTTT. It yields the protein CASSIILAGGRNQPQHF.

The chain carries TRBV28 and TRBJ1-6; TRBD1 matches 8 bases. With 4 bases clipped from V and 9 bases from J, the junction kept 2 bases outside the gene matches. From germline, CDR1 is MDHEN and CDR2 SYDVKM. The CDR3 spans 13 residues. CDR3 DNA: TGTGCCAGCAGTTGGGACAGGCCTTCACCCCTCCACTTT. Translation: CASSWDRPSPLHF.

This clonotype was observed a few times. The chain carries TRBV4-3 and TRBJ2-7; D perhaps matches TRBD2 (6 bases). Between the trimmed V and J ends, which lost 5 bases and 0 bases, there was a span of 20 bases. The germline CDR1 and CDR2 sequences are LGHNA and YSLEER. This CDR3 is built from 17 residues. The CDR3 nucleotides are TGCGCCAGCAGCGGGGTCGGGGTGAGCGGGCGCTCCTACGAGCAGTACTTC. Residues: CASSGVGVSGRSYEQYF.

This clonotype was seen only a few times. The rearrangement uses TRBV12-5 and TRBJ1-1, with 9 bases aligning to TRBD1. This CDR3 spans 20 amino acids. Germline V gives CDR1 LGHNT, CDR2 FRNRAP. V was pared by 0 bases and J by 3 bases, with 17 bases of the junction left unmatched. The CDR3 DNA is TGTGCTAGTGGTTTGGTACCGGCCCCCGGGACAGGGAGAGGGTACACTGAAGCTTTCTTT. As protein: CASGLVPAPGTGRGYTEAFF.

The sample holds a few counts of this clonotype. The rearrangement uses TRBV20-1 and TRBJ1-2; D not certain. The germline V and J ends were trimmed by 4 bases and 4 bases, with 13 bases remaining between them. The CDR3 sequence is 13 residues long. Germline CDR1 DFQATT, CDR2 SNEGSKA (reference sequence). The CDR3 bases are TGCAGTGCTATCCGGACGGCCCCCTATGGCTACACCTTC. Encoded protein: CSAIRTAPYGYTF.

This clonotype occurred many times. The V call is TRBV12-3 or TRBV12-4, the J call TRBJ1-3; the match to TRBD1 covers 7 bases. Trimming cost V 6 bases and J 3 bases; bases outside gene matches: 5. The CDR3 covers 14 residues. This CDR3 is CASRRQGGGNTIYF. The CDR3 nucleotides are TGTGCCAGCAGGAGACAGGGTGGTGGAAACACCATATATTTT.

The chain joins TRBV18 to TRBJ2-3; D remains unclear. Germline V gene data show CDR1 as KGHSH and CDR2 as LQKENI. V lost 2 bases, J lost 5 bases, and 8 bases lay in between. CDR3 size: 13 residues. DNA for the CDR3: TGTGCCAGCTCACCAGAAGGGAAAGATACGCAGTATTTT. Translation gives CASSPEGKDTQYF.

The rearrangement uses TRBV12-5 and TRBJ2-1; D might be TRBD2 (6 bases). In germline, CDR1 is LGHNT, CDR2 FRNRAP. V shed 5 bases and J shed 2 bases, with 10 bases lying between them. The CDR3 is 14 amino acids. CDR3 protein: CASGGTEAYNEQFF. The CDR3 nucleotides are TGTGCTAGTGGTGGGACTGAGGCCTACAATGAGCAGTTCTTC.

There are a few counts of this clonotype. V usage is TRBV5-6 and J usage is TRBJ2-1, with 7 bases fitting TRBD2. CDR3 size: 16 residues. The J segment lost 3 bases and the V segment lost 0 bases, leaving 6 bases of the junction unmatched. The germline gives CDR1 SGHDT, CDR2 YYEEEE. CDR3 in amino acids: CASSLAVAGDYNEQFF. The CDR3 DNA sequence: TGTGCCAGCAGCTTGGCCGTAGCGGGCGACTACAATGAGCAGTTCTTC. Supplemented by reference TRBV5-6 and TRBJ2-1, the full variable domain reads DAGVTQSPTHLIKTRGQQVTLRCSPKSGHDTVSWYQQALGQGPQFIFQYYEEEERQRGNFPDRFSGHQFPNYSSELNVNALLLGDSALYLCASSLAVAGDYNEQFFGPGTRLTVL.